The TCR beta chain described here comes from a study of a mutant IDH1 vaccine in newly diagnosed glioma. Study information: The treated group averaged 40.4 years old and was around 62% male, about 40% female. The therapy given earlier, which was standard therapy, consisted of radiotherapy, temozolomide, or both, and most of the patients received both. Notes on the study in general: Patients mounted vaccine-induced immune responses in 80% to 95% of cases.

J lost 5 bases, V lost 1 base, and 10 bases had no gene match. The CDR3 consists of 16 residues. Germline values: CDR1 SGHRS, CDR2 YFSETQ. Time point given: baseline, week 1 (first vaccination visit). Noted treatment: pre-vaccination baseline after standard-of-care therapy. Donor tumors were new WHO grade 3 or 4 IDH1-mutant, ATRX-lost astrocytomas. Method: immunoSEQ multiplex PCR; TCRdb's copy keeps in-frame clones and lacks some. The sample records about 92,000 clones, 80% to 90% being singletons. Turning to this clone: The antigen remains unidentified.

V is TRBV5-1 and J is TRBJ2-5, with 8 bases identical to TRBD1. The sequence was collected from a woman between 45 and 65 years old with glioma. The source was PBMCs, collected from a glioma patient treated with radiotherapy, temozolomide or both. The CDR3 coding sequence is TGCGCCAGCAGCTTGACCGCAGGACAGGGTTTTGAGACCCAGTACTTC. Translation gives CASSLTAGQGFETQYF.